A single sample gave rise to the 2 T cell receptor beta chains below, sequenced in a study of T cell responses to AZD1222 COVID-19 vaccine. Using immunoSEQ multiplex PCR, the repertoire was profiled, and TCRdb retains in-frame clones only, with some absent. This table has 150,000 or so clones, around 93% appearing once. This specimen consisted of peripheral blood, obtained on day 0 of AZD1222 vaccination. Every receptor here comes from an adult in good health.

The rearrangement links TRBV15 to TRBJ1-1, with a possible D match to TRBD1 (6 bases). Looked up from germline, CDR1 is LNHNV and CDR2 is YYDKDF (reference sequence). CDR3 length: 12 amino acids. V was cut by 0 bases and J by 13 bases, with 12 bases left in between. CDR3 amino acids: CATSRDPLRGFF. In nucleotides, the CDR3 is TGTGCCACCAGCAGAGACCCCCTCAGGGGTTTCTTT.

The chain recombines TRBV23-1 with TRBJ2-1; TRBD2 aligns across 12 bases. TRBV23-1 is sorted into the ORF group, with uncertain function. V trimming: 4 bases; J trimming: 6 bases; junction bases outside the gene matches: 7. This CDR3 has 16 residues. CDR3 region: CASSRSSGGAPNEQFF. The DNA for the CDR3 is TGCGCCAGCAGTCGCTCTAGCGGGGGGGCCCCCAATGAGCAGTTCTTC.